The source of this T cell receptor beta chain is a study of T cell changes during pregnancy in multiple sclerosis. Using immunoSEQ multiplex PCR, the repertoire was profiled, and TCRdb retains in-frame clones only, with some absent. The data show some 38,000 clones, approximately 90% seen once. Looked up from germline, CDR1 is SGHDT and CDR2 is YYEEEE. This CDR3 is built from 16 residues. The V and J ends lost 4 bases and 6 bases, in that order; junction bases with no gene match: 8. This TCR was recovered from a female donor in good health, enrolled as a control in a pregnancy study. The chain links TRBV5-6 to TRBJ1-4; 11 bases are a match to TRBD1. This specimen was CD4+ T cells from peripheral blood mononuclear cells, taken in the second trimester of pregnancy. The CDR3: CASSRLTGQGDEKLFF. CDR3 sequence (DNA): TGTGCCAGCAGCCGTTTAACGGGACAGGGGGATGAAAAACTGTTTTTT.